This TCR beta chain appears in the sequencing data of a study of blood T cell repertoires in COVID-19. Overall study context: T cells, B-cell-depleted T cells, or PBMCs supplied cDNA or gDNA.

Data came from immunoSEQ multiplex PCR; TCRdb stores just in-frame clones and leaves some out. Altogether 85,000 to 100,000 clones are present, less than 95% being singletons, with the ten largest covering 1.7%. The sequencing input was peripheral blood. The sequence derives from a man aged 55 to 70 with acute or convalescent COVID-19.

The CDR3 DNA sequence: TGTGCCAGCAGTTTCCCACAGGGGGGCATAGATACGCAGTATTTT. Translation gives CASSFPQGGIDTQYF. The chain has TRBV27 and TRBJ2-3; 8 bases map to TRBD1. J was trimmed by 5 bases and V by 3 bases; bases with no gene match: 7. This CDR3 is built from 15 residues. Germline loops: CDR1 MNHEY, CDR2 SMNVEV (reference sequence).